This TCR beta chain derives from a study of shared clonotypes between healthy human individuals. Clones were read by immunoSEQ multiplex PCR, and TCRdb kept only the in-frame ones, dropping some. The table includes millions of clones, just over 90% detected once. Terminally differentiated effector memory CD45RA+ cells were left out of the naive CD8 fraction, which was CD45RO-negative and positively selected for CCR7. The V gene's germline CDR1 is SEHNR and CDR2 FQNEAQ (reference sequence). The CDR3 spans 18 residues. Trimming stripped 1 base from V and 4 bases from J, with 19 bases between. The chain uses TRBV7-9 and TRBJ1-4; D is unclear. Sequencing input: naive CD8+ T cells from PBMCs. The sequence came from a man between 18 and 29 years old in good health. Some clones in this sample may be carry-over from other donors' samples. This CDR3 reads CASSLVRGLREDNEKLFF. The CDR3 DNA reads TGTGCCAGCAGCTTAGTGCGCGGGCTGCGGGAAGATAATGAAAAACTGTTTTTT.